A selection of T cell receptor beta chains follows, all from one sample in a study of CD8 T cells in Susac syndrome. Via MiXCR, TCRdb re-called the immunoSEQ multiplex PCR reads, giving one row per CDR3 protein. The sample has 150,000 to 200,000 distinct CDR3 sequences, roughly 92% seen once. The sample taken for sequencing was CD4+ T cells from PBMCs. The origin of the receptors is a human donor with Susac syndrome. The CDR3 runs from the conserved cysteine through the conserved F or W. Each record gives: clone size, J gene, D gene, V gene, CDR3 DNA, CDR3 protein. The D gene is left open where the match is weak. Not all rows give a size; the values are once, few, many and, for expanded clones, a class.

- TRBJ2-7 TRBD2 TRBV4-2 TGTGCCAGCAGCCAGTCCGCGGGGGGGCTCTACGAGCAGTACTTC CASSQSAGGLYEQYF
- TRBJ2-7 TRBD2 TRBV20-1 TGCAGTGCTAGTACTAGCGGGGGGCCGCCGGGGGAGCAGTACTTC CSASTSGGPPGEQYF
- TRBJ2-7 - TRBV7-2 TGTGCCAGCAGCTCCGGTCGTCAAGGAGAGCAGTACTTC CASSSGRQGEQYF
- TRBJ2-3 TRBD2 TRBV6-2/TRBV6-3 TGTGCCAGCAGTCGGCGAGCGGGGGGGTACACAGATACGCAGTATTTT CASSRRAGGYTDTQYF
- TRBJ2-1 TRBD2 TRBV2 TGTGCCAGCAGTGACGGGGGCCTAGCGGGGGGGCCGGGAGAGCAGTTCTTC CASSDGGLAGGPGEQFF
- TRBJ2-5 - TRBV18 TGTGCCAGCTCACCACAAGAAGAGACCCAGTACTTC CASSPQEETQYF
- TRBJ1-5 - TRBV29-1 TGCAGCGTTGCAGTTAGCGGGAGCAATCAGCCCCAGCATTTT CSVAVSGSNQPQHF
- TRBJ2-7 - TRBV11-2 TGTGCCAGCAGGATTGACAGTTACTACGAGCAGTACTTC CASRIDSYYEQYF
- TRBJ1-2 - TRBV30 TGTGCCAAATCATCGGGGGTCTATGGCTACACCTTC CAKSSGVYGYTF
- TRBJ2-1 - TRBV20-1 TGCAGTGCTAGATGGGGTTGGGGCAATGAGCAGTTCTTC CSARWGWGNEQFF
- TRBJ1-1 - TRBV4-3 TGCGCCAGCAGCCTCGGGGGCAGGGCGTACACTGAAGCTTTCTTT CASSLGGRAYTEAFF
- TRBJ2-1 TRBD1 TRBV10-3 TGTGCCATCAGTGGACGGCAGGGGGCTAGCAATGAGCAGTTCTTC CAISGRQGASNEQFF
- TRBJ1-2 - TRBV29-1 TGCAGCGCTTTCCAAACCGCAGCTGGAGATGGCTACACCTTC CSAFQTAAGDGYTF
- TRBJ2-5 - TRBV18 TGTGCCAGCTCACGGGACGGGAACCAAGAGACCCAGTACTTC CASSRDGNQETQYF
- TRBJ1-2 - TRBV20-1 TGCAGTGCGGGAGGGACCTATGGCTACACCTTC CSAGGTYGYTF
- TRBJ2-1 TRBD1 TRBV27 TGTGCCAGCAGTTTAGGGACAGGGAGGACCTACAATGAGCAGTTCTTC CASSLGTGRTYNEQFF
- TRBJ2-7 - TRBV7-8 TGTGCCAGCAGCTCTACAACTCGCGGAGAGCAGTACTTC CASSSTTRGEQYF
- TRBJ2-1 - TRBV6-1 TGTGCCAGCAGTGAAGGGTCGGCTAGCATTCGAACGTATGAGCAGTTCTTC CASSEGSASIRTYEQFF
- TRBJ1-5 - TRBV27 TGTGCCAGCAGGATGGACGGGGGTAATCAGCCCCAGCATTTT CASRMDGGNQPQHF
- TRBJ2-4 - TRBV10-1 TGCGCCAGCAGTCCTCGACCGGGATTAGCCAAAAACATTCAGTACTTC CASSPRPGLAKNIQYF
once TRBJ1-2 TRBD1 TRBV20-1 TGCAGTGCCAACAGGGGAGCTAACTATGGCTACACCTTC CSANRGANYGYTF
- TRBJ2-7 - TRBV27 TGTGCCAGCAGTTCGTATTCGTGGTCCTCCTACGAGCAGTACTTC CASSSYSWSSYEQYF
- TRBJ2-1 TRBD2 TRBV12-3/TRBV12-4 TGTGCCAGCAGTTTTCGAGCTAGCGGGGTAGTCCCCAATGAGCAGTTCTTC CASSFRASGVVPNEQFF
- TRBJ2-3 - TRBV20-1 TGCAGTCCGAAATCTGCCTCCGGCACAGATACGCAGTATTTT CSPKSASGTDTQYF
- TRBJ1-1 - TRBV18 TGTGCCAGCTCACCAAGCCCCAGGGGTACTGAAGCTTTCTTT CASSPSPRGTEAFF
- TRBJ2-4 - TRBV5-4 TGTGCCAGCAGCTTGGTAGCCGGGTCAAACATTCAGTACTTC CASSLVAGSNIQYF
few TRBJ1-2 - TRBV18 TGTGCCAGCTCGCCAGAAACTGGGAGTAACTATGGCTACACCTTC CASSPETGSNYGYTF
- TRBJ2-2 - TRBV9 TGTGCCAGCAGCGTAGTGGGGGGCTGGGCCGGGGAGCTGTTTTTT CASSVVGGWAGELFF